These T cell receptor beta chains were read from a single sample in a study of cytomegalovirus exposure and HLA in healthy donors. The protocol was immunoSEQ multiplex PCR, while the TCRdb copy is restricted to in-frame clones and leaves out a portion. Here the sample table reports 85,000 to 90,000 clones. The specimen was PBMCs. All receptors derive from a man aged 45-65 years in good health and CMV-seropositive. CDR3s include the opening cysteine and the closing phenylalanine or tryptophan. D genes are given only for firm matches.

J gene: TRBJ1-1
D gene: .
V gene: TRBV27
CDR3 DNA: TGTGCCAGCAAGACACAGGGGAACACTGAAGCTTTCTTT
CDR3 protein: CASKTQGNTEAFF

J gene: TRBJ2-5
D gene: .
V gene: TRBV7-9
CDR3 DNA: TGTGCCAGCAGCCAGCTAGCAGGCCAAGAGACCCAGTACTTC
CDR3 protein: CASSQLAGQETQYF

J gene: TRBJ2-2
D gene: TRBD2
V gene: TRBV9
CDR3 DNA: TGTGCCAGCAGCCCTCCGGGACTAGCGGGAAACACCGGGGAGCTGTTTTTT
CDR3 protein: CASSPPGLAGNTGELFF

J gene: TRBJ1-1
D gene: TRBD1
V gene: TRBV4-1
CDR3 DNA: TGCGCCAGCAGCCAAGGGACAGGGGGCGCTCTATTGAACACTGAAGCTTTCTTT
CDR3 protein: CASSQGTGGALLNTEAFF

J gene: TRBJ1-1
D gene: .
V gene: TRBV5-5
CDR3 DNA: TGTGCCAGCAGCTTGCACGACAGGACTGAAGCTTTCTTT
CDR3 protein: CASSLHDRTEAFF

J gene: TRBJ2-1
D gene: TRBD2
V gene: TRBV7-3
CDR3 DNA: TGTGCCAGCAGCTTAGGCCTAGCGGGGCACAATGAGCAGTTCTTC
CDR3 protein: CASSLGLAGHNEQFF

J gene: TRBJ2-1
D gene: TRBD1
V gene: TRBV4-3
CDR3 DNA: TGCGCCAGCAGCCAATCGACAGGGAACTACAATGAGCAGTTCTTC
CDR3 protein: CASSQSTGNYNEQFF

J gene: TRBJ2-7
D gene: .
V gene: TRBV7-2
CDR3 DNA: TGTGCCAGCAGCCTTGGGCGGGATACCTACGAGCAGTACTTC
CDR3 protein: CASSLGRDTYEQYF

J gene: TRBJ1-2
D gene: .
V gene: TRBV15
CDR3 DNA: TGTGCCACCAGCAGAGATGGGGCATTAGGCTATGGCTACACCTTC
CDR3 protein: CATSRDGALGYGYTF

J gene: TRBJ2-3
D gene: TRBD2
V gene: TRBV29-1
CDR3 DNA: TGCAGCGCCGGCAGAGGACTAGCGGGAGAAGCGGACACGCAGTATTTT
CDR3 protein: CSAGRGLAGEADTQYF

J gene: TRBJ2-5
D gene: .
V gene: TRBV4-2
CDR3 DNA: TGTGCCAGCAGCCGGGACATACAAGAGACCCAGTACTTC
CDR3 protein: CASSRDIQETQYF

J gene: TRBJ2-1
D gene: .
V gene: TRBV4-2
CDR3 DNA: TGTGCCAGCAGCCCCACCGCCAGCTCCTACAATGAGCAGTTCTTC
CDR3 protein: CASSPTASSYNEQFF